This TCR beta chain was captured in a study of blood T cell repertoires in COVID-19. In the study's own analysis: Reference gene primer amplification gave nucleated cell count estimates. This table comes from immunoSEQ multiplex PCR, and its TCRdb copy is limited to in-frame clones, with some not included. V, J and clone size derive from that table, while D and trimming were established from the DNA sequence. Counted here are 400,000 to 450,000 clones, 89% occurring once; the ten biggest clones make up approximately 1.5%. Sequenced input: peripheral blood. This sequence originates from a woman in her forties with COVID-19, enrolled during active disease.

CDR3 nucleotide sequence: TGTGCCAGCAGCGTAGACCAGGGCGGTGAGCAGTTCTTC. Encoded protein: CASSVDQGGEQFF. The rearrangement links TRBV9 to TRBJ2-1, with D maybe TRBD1 (5 bases). This CDR3 contains 13 residues. Trimming left V 0 bases short and J 9 bases short, with 10 bases between. Per germline, CDR1 SGDLS and CDR2 YYNGEE.